This T cell receptor (beta chain) was obtained from a study of blood T cell repertoires in COVID-19. Overall study context: Samples taken during acute and convalescent COVID-19 were collected in the United States, Italy and Spain. From T cells, B-cell-depleted T cells, or PBMCs came the material, which was cDNA or gDNA.

In the original processing: Nucleated cell number was recorded as an estimate derived from reference gene primer amplification. Profiled with immunoSEQ multiplex PCR; TCRdb holds only in-frame clones, not every one. V and J calls and clone size follow that table, whereas D and trimming were derived from the DNA. The sample lists 250,000 to 350,000 clones, roughly 88% seen once, with 2.5% to 3% in the top ten. V shed 5 bases, J shed 2 bases, and the junction held 4 bases outside the gene matches. Germline V CDR1 and CDR2: MNHEY, SMNVEV (reference sequence). This CDR3 spans 15 amino acids. Sequencing was done on a sample of peripheral blood. This chain connects TRBV27 to TRBJ1-5; TRBD1 agrees at 9 bases. The receptor comes from a woman in her 30s with active or convalescent COVID-19. The CDR3 sequence is CASSDGQGRNQPQHF. CDR3 bases: TGTGCCAGCAGTGACGGACAGGGGCGCAATCAGCCCCAGCATTTT.